The 31 T cell receptor beta chains below were found in one sample sequenced in a study of blood T cell repertoires in COVID-19. Method: immunoSEQ multiplex PCR; TCRdb's copy keeps in-frame clones and lacks some. The sample has about 80,000 clones; about 85% are singletons. The sequenced material came from peripheral blood. These receptors were obtained from a human donor in a cohort sampled during active COVID-19.

V and J are TRBV19 and TRBJ1-2, with 10 bases matching TRBD1. The CDR3 spans 15 residues. Germline lookup yields CDR1 LNHDA and CDR2 SQIVND (reference sequence). V lost 6 bases and J lost 3; bases outside the gene matches: 7. The CDR3 loop is CASRTGGAQDYGYTF. The CDR3 bases are TGTGCCAGTAGGACAGGGGGCGCCCAGGACTATGGCTACACCTTC. The entire variable domain, with the rest obtained from reference TRBV19 and TRBJ1-2, is as follows: DGGITQSPKYLFRKEGQNVTLSCEQNLNHDAMYWYRQDPGQGLRLIYYSQIVNDFQKGDIAEGYSVSREKKESFPLTVTSAQKNPTAFYLCASRTGGAQDYGYTFGSGTRLTVV.

The rearrangement links TRBV2 to TRBJ1-1; D gene ambiguous. V was pared by 6 bases and J by 11 bases, with 13 bases between. The germline gives CDR1 SNHLY, CDR2 FYNNEI. CDR3 length: 11 residues. As DNA, the CDR3 is TGTGCCAGCAGCCTCCGGGATTCGGCTTTCTTT. Translated: CASSLRDSAFF.

The genes are TRBV7-2 and TRBJ2-1; 13 nucleotides agree with TRBD2. The CDR3 runs 19 residues. Germline lookup yields CDR1 SGHTA and CDR2 FQGNSA. V lost 0 bases to trimming and J lost 0 bases; unmatched junction nucleotides: 5. CDR3 loop: CASSLALTSGGSSYNEQFF. As DNA, the CDR3 is TGTGCCAGCAGCTTAGCGCTGACTAGCGGGGGGTCCTCCTACAATGAGCAGTTCTTC.

The rearrangement joins TRBV21-1 to TRBJ1-1; the DNA was not used to check the table's D call, TRBD1. TRBV21-1 is deemed a pseudogene. This CDR3 is 12 amino acids long. CDR3 protein: CASSTTEHEAFF. In DNA form, the CDR3 reads TGTGCCAGCAGCACGACAGAGCATGAAGCTTTCTTT.

The chain has TRBV7-7 and TRBJ1-1, with D unclear. The V end lost 1 base, the J end lost 0 bases, and 3 bases lay between the germline ends. This CDR3 comprises 13 residues. Germline assignment: CDR1 SSHAT and CDR2 FNYEAQ (reference sequence). CDR3: CASSLELNTEAFF. The CDR3 region has the DNA TGTGCCAGCAGCTTAGAGCTGAACACTGAAGCTTTCTTT. Using reference TRBV7-7 and TRBJ1-1 for the parts outside the CDR3, the full variable domain is GAGVSQSPRYKVTKRGQDVTLRCDPISSHATLYWYQQALGQGPEFLTYFNYEAQPDKSGLPSDRFSAERPEGSISTLTIQRTEQRDSAMYRCASSLELNTEAFFGQGTRLTVV.

The J gene is TRBJ2-7, the V gene TRBV2; 8 nucleotides match TRBD2. The V and J ends lost 7 bases and 3 bases, in that order; junction bases with no gene match: 8. CDR1 and CDR2 from the germline V gene are SNHLY and FYNNEI. This CDR3 region has 14 residues. This CDR3 is CASMESSGFYEQYF. Here the CDR3 DNA reads TGTGCCAGCATGGAGTCTAGCGGGTTCTACGAGCAGTACTTC.

V gene TRBV12-5 combines with J gene TRBJ2-6; D is unclear. Germline values: CDR1 LGHNT, CDR2 FRNRAP. V lost 9 bases and J 1 base, leaving 7 bases between the germline ends. CDR3 length: 13 residues. This CDR3 is CASSASGANVLTF. The DNA of the CDR3 is TGTGCTAGCAGCGCATCTGGGGCCAACGTCCTGACTTTC.

The chain has TRBV24-1 and TRBJ2-1; TRBD1 aligns across 9 bases. CDR1 is KGHDR and CDR2 is SFDVKD in the germline V gene. The CDR3 contains 17 residues. Unmatched junction bases numbered 8, after V lost 5 bases and J lost 1 base. The chain's CDR3 is CATSALTTGGSYNEQFF. Written as DNA, the CDR3 is TGTGCCACCAGTGCTCTCACGACAGGGGGGTCCTACAATGAGCAGTTCTTC.

For the CDR3, the DNA is TGTGCCTGGCGAGACAGGGGTAGCAATCAGCCCCAGCATTTT. Its translation: CAWRDRGSNQPQHF. This chain connects TRBV30 to TRBJ1-5; the match to TRBD1 covers 8 bases. Germline CDR1 is GTSNPN and CDR2 is SVGIG (reference sequence). The CDR3 extends over 14 amino acids. With V trimmed by 5 bases and J by 0 bases, 3 bases remained unmatched.

The J gene is TRBJ2-3, the V gene TRBV7-2; possible D gene TRBD2, 6 bases. Germline-derived CDR1 and CDR2 are SGHTA and FQGNSA. CDR3 length: 15 residues. The V gene lost 2 bases and the J gene lost 3 bases, with 12 bases spanning the gap. CDR3 in DNA: TGTGCCAGCAGCTTATCTAAGGGGAGGACAGATACGCAGTATTTT. Translation: CASSLSKGRTDTQYF.

This chain joins TRBV27 and TRBJ2-1; D gene ambiguous. V was clipped by 5 bases and J by 3 bases, with 14 bases between them. The length of the CDR3 is 15 residues. Germline V gene data show CDR1 as MNHEY and CDR2 as SMNVEV (reference sequence). As DNA, the CDR3 is TGTGCCAGCAGTCCCAGATCAGGCCACTACAATGAGCAGTTCTTC. Translating gives CASSPRSGHYNEQFF.

J is TRBJ1-2 and V is TRBV20-1; TRBD1 is a possible D gene (6 bases). V was cut by 3 bases and J by 4 bases, with 21 bases left in between. In germline, CDR1 is DFQATT, CDR2 SNEGSKA (reference sequence). The CDR3 has 16 residues. As DNA, the CDR3 is TGCAGTGCTAGTGACAGCAGCCAGGGGCCTACCTATGGCTACACCTTC. Translation: CSASDSSQGPTYGYTF.

This chain joins TRBV29-1 and TRBJ2-1; 11 bases line up with TRBD2. V dropped 4 bases and J dropped 5; count of bases not matched to a gene: 7. This CDR3 comprises 15 residues. CDR1 is SQVTM, CDR2 ANQGSEA, per germline. The CDR3, as DNA: TGCAGCGTTGTTCGGCCGGGACTAGCGGACAATGAGCAGTTCTTC. Encoded protein: CSVVRPGLADNEQFF.

This clone was counted a few times. The chain has TRBV6-5 and TRBJ1-2; 9 positions agree with TRBD1. This CDR3 comprises 15 residues. Germline trimming cut 2 bases from V and 8 bases from J; bases unmatched to any gene: 9. Per germline, CDR1 MNHEY and CDR2 SVGAGI. The CDR3 bases are TGTGCCAGCAGTTACCCGGGACAGGGACGTTTGGGCTACACCTTC. Protein sequence: CASSYPGQGRLGYTF.

Here the CDR3 reads CASNTGNEQFF. The CDR3 DNA sequence: TGTGCCAGCAATACAGGGAATGAGCAGTTCTTC. This chain uses TRBV2 with TRBJ2-1, with D possibly matching TRBD1 (6 bases). The V gene lost 7 bases and the J gene lost 7 bases, with 8 bases spanning the gap. The CDR3 extends over 11 amino acids. CDR1 and CDR2 (germline): SNHLY, FYNNEI.

V and J are TRBV7-7 and TRBJ2-5; 13 bases agree with TRBD2. Germline V gene data show CDR1 as SSHAT and CDR2 as FNYEAQ (reference sequence). The CDR3 spans 17 residues. Trimming at V came to 3 bases and at J to 5 bases, leaving 9 bases not matched to a gene. The CDR3 sequence: CASSFNGLAGVGETQYF. The CDR3 DNA sequence: TGTGCCAGCAGCTTTAACGGACTAGCGGGAGTTGGGGAGACCCAGTACTTC.

This clone was seen a few times. The rearrangement joins TRBV7-6 to TRBJ2-7; TRBD2 agrees at 8 bases. Trimming took 5 bases from V and 6 from J; bases not matched to a gene: 12. The V gene's germline CDR1 is SGHVS and CDR2 FNYEAQ. The CDR3 covers 15 residues. CDR3 coding DNA: TGTGCCAGCAGCCCTTACTCCGGGACTAGAAGCGAGCAGTACTTC. Encoded protein: CASSPYSGTRSEQYF.

The chain carries TRBV5-8 and TRBJ2-1; 8 bases fit TRBD1. CDR3 size: 14 residues. Germline V gives CDR1 SGHTS, CDR2 YDEGEE. V was pared by 4 bases and J by 7 bases, with 7 bases of the junction left unmatched. The CDR3 nucleotides read TGTGCCAGCAGCCCCCGGACAGGGACAAATGAGCAGTTCTTC. This gives the protein CASSPRTGTNEQFF.

V gene TRBV25-1 combines with J gene TRBJ2-3; 13 bases align to TRBD2. CDR1 is MGHDK, CDR2 SYGVNS, per germline. The J segment lost 5 bases and the V segment lost 1 base, leaving 6 bases of the junction unmatched. The CDR3 is made up of 17 amino acids. In nucleotides, the CDR3 is TGTGCCAGCAGTGAATCAAGACTAGCGGGAGGAGGAGATACGCAGTATTTT. This gives the protein CASSESRLAGGGDTQYF.

This chain connects TRBV11-2 to TRBJ2-7; D remains ambiguous. V gave up 5 bases and J gave up 4 bases, with 12 bases separating them. The CDR3 runs to 13 residues. CDR1 and CDR2 (germline): SGHAT, FQNNGV. In DNA, the CDR3 is TGTGCCAGCAGCCGTCATACTGGTTACGAGCAGTACTTC. As protein: CASSRHTGYEQYF.

The chain links TRBV29-1 to TRBJ2-5, with a tentative D call TRBD2 (7 bases). This CDR3 is 15 amino acids long. Trimming removed 2 bases from V and 5 bases from J, with 18 bases in between. The germline CDR1 and CDR2 sequences are SQVTM and ANQGSEA. Here the CDR3 reads CSVETGAAAGETQYF. For the CDR3, the DNA is TGCAGCGTTGAAACGGGGGCGGCAGCGGGGGAGACCCAGTACTTC.

The V call is TRBV6-6, the J call TRBJ1-5, with 7 bases matching TRBD1. The ends lost 4 bases at V and 5 bases at J; junction bases unmatched: 5. The CDR3 length is 14 residues. Germline CDR1 and CDR2: MNHNY and SVGAGI (reference sequence). CDR3 sequence reads: CASSLRDSDQPQHF. CDR3 nucleotide sequence: TGTGCCAGCAGTTTGCGGGACAGCGATCAGCCCCAGCATTTT.

This clone was observed a handful of times. The chain couples TRBV30 to TRBJ1-5, with 11 bases identical to TRBD1. Germline values: CDR1 GTSNPN, CDR2 SVGIG (reference sequence). J gave up 8 bases and V 0 bases, and 6 bases lay outside the gene matches. The CDR3 length is 15 residues. CDR3 in DNA: TGTGCCTGGAGTGTAGAGGACAGGGGGCGAAAGCCCCAGCATTTT. As protein: CAWSVEDRGRKPQHF.

The chain combines TRBV19 with TRBJ2-7; 9 nucleotides align to TRBD1. Trimming cost V 6 bases and J 2 bases; bases outside gene matches: 11. This CDR3 spans 16 amino acids. Germline loops: CDR1 LNHDA, CDR2 SQIVND (reference sequence). In nucleotides, the CDR3 is TGTGCCAGTAGGGCAACCGGGACAGGGACGGCCTACGAGCAGTACTTC. It is translated as CASRATGTGTAYEQYF.

The rearrangement joins TRBV7-9 to TRBJ2-1; 7 bases are shared with TRBD2. Germline CDR1 is SEHNR and CDR2 is FQNEAQ (reference sequence). J gave up 8 bases and V 3 bases, and 10 bases lay outside the gene matches. The CDR3 is made up of 15 amino acids. The CDR3 loop is CASSFVAGAVDEQFF. CDR3 nucleotides: TGTGCCAGCAGCTTTGTGGCGGGAGCGGTGGATGAGCAGTTCTTC.

The gene calls are TRBV15 and TRBJ2-4, with D tentatively TRBD1 (5 bases). Germline V gene lookup returns CDR1 LNHNV and CDR2 YYDKDF (reference sequence). Between the trimmed V and J ends, which lost 2 bases and 7 bases, there was a span of 15 bases. This CDR3 contains 15 residues. The CDR3 sequence is CATSRIRDPRNIQYF. The DNA of the CDR3 is TGTGCCACCAGCAGAATCAGGGATCCCCGGAACATTCAGTACTTC.

A few counts support this clone. V usage is TRBV11-2 and J usage is TRBJ1-2, with TRBD1 identical over 8 bases. CDR3 length: 16 residues. The germline V gene encodes CDR1 SGHAT and CDR2 FQNNGV. Unmatched junction bases numbered 7, after V lost 0 bases and J lost 4 bases. The CDR3 region has the DNA TGTGCCAGCAGCTTAGATCTTGCAGGGGGCGCCTATGGCTACACCTTC. It yields the protein CASSLDLAGGAYGYTF. Drawing the rest from reference TRBV11-2 and TRBJ1-2, the complete variable domain is EAGVAQSPRYKIIEKRQSVAFWCNPISGHATLYWYQQILGQGPKLLIQFQNNGVVDDSQLPKDRFSAERLKGVDSTLKIQPAKLEDSAVYLCASSLDLAGGAYGYTFGSGTRLTVV.

This clone came up once. The rearrangement joins TRBV12-3 or TRBV12-4 to TRBJ1-1; no firm D call. CDR3 length equals 13 residues. V was cut by 7 bases and J by 5 bases, with 14 bases left in between. CDR3: CASTPGRRTEAFF. CDR3 sequence (DNA): TGTGCCAGCACCCCCGGTCGGAGAACTGAAGCTTTCTTT.

This clone showed up just once. CDR3: CASRSGQGNSPLHF. CDR3 bases: TGTGCCAGCAGGTCTGGACAGGGGAATTCACCCCTCCACTTT. The gene calls are TRBV28 and TRBJ1-6, with 9 bases that match TRBD1. This CDR3 is 14 amino acids long. CDR1 MDHEN and CDR2 SYDVKM come from the germline V gene. After removal of 6 bases from V and 7 bases from J, the junction contained 4 bases not matched to a gene.

V usage is TRBV5-8 and J usage is TRBJ2-6; no firm D call. This CDR3 is 18 amino acids long. CDR1 and CDR2 from the germline V gene are SGHTS and YDEGEE. Trimming cost V 4 bases and J 0 bases, with 17 bases left between them. CDR3 region: CASSPGVSWISGANVLTF. The CDR3 DNA follows: TGTGCCAGCAGCCCCGGAGTTTCCTGGATCTCTGGGGCCAACGTCCTGACTTTC.

J is TRBJ2-3 and V is TRBV27, with D maybe TRBD1 (5 bases). This CDR3 has 11 residues. The ends were cut back, 8 bases at V and 8 bases at J, with 11 bases in the middle. In germline, CDR1 is MNHEY, CDR2 SMNVEV (reference sequence). This CDR3 is CASGHGGTQYF. The CDR3, as DNA: TGTGCCAGCGGACACGGCGGTACGCAGTATTTT.